The source of this TCR beta chain is a study of T cells in Graves' hyperthyroidism and ophthalmopathy. Whole-study context: Peripheral blood samples were taken at initial diagnosis, prior to any treatment.

Diagnosis of hyperthyroidism was new in patients aged 18 to 65, and its duration was under 2 months. Blood from later-ophthalmopathy patients was taken at first hyperthyroidism diagnosis. From more than 9 ml of fresh peripheral blood, PBMCs were isolated. Amplification of TCR beta CDR3 regions used RNA as the template. TCR CDR3 regions were first amplified by RT-PCR with HTBI primers. TCRdb reprocessed the multiplex PCR reads with MiXCR, giving one entry per CDR3 protein. The table has some 600,000 distinct CDR3 sequences, more than 11% seen once. The germline V gene encodes CDR1 LGHDT and CDR2 YNNKEL (reference sequence). V shed 1 base and J 0 bases; nucleotides not matched to a gene: 6. The CDR3 consists of 17 residues.

The TCR comes from a woman aged 30 to 39 with Graves' hyperthyroidism that later progressed to Graves' ophthalmopathy. V usage is TRBV3-1 and J usage is TRBJ1-5; 7 bases are a match to TRBD1. Sequenced input: blood. CDR3 nucleotide sequence: TGTGCCAGCAGCCAAGGTGGGACAGACTATAGCAATCAGCCCCAGCATTTT. This sequence encodes CASSQGGTDYSNQPQHF.